This entry lists 4 T cell receptor beta chains sequenced from one sample in a study of cytotoxic CD8 clonotypes in ibrutinib-treated CLL (dated by TCRdb to 2020 to 2023). The library was prepared using the immunoSEQ multiplex PCR assay. TCRdb carries this immuneACCESS record with in-frame sequences only. Its versions omit some clonotypes, under half of them owing to an unresolved V gene in the studies checked, with the rest unexplained. The sample records nearly 85,000 clones, roughly 77% of which are singletons. The ten biggest clones cover 4.8% of the sample. This specimen's time point label, per the study, means: about eleven months on ibrutinib. The material sequenced was PBMCs, taken after 12 months of ibrutinib treatment. These receptors were taken from a human donor with chronic lymphocytic leukemia.

The chain carries TRBV27 and TRBJ1-2; TRBD1 might be the D (6 bases). Germline V gene data show CDR1 as MNHEY and CDR2 as SMNVEV (reference sequence). The ends were cut back, 0 bases at V and 8 bases at J, with 19 bases in the middle. This CDR3 is built from 16 residues. In DNA form, the CDR3 reads TGTGCCAGCAGTTTATCTCGGGCAGACCAACAGGGCGGCTACACCTTC. Translating gives CASSLSRADQQGGYTF.

Details on this clone: Compared with germline, one end of the junction differs, possibly owing to a read error. J is TRBJ2-7 and V is TRBV7-7; TRBD1 matches at 9 bases. Germline CDR1 is SSHAT and CDR2 is FNYEAQ (reference sequence). The CDR3 runs to 16 residues. The CDR3, as DNA: TGTGCTAGCAGCCAATTAGGGGACAGGGTGACCTACGAGCAGTACTTC. This encodes CASSQLGDRVTYEQYF.

The gene calls are TRBV7-9 and TRBJ1-3; 7 nucleotides align to TRBD1. V was clipped by 4 bases and J by 3 bases; unmatched bases: 12. This CDR3 has 17 amino acids. The V gene's germline CDR1 is SEHNR and CDR2 FQNEAQ (reference sequence). The CDR3 nucleotides read TGTGCCAGCAGCTCCAATAACAGGGGCGCGGGTGGAAACACCATATATTTT. It yields the protein CASSSNNRGAGGNTIYF.

Concerning this clone itself: This CDR3 is also generated by other DNA sequences in the sample. The V call is TRBV9, the J call TRBJ2-1; D call uncertain. The germline CDR1 and CDR2 sequences are SGDLS and YYNGEE. The V and J ends lost 0 bases and 4 bases respectively, with 5 bases between them. The CDR3 covers 13 residues. The CDR3 DNA sequence: TGTGCCAGCAGCGTAGCCGGATACAATGAGCAGTTCTTC. Its protein product is CASSVAGYNEQFF. The full variable domain, with the rest looked up from reference TRBV9 and TRBJ2-1, is DSGVTQTPKHLITATGQRVTLRCSPRSGDLSVYWYQQSLDQGLQFLIQYYNGEERAKGNILERFSAQQFPDLHSELNLSSLELGDSALYFCASSVAGYNEQFFGPGTRLTVL.